These T cell receptor beta chains were read from a single sample in a study of CD8+ T cells in alopecia areata. The assay was immunoSEQ multiplex PCR, and TCRdb's table has in-frame clones only and misses some. The repertoire has about 8,900 clones, roughly three fifths of them found once; the top ten carry roughly 15%. The material sequenced was skin. The origin of the receptors is a human donor with alopecia areata. Each CDR3 is given without its conserved first and last residue. Only part of the rows carry a size: once, few, many, or a class if the clone is expanded.

clone_size j_call v_call cdr3_length cdr3_aa
NA TRBJ2-1 TRBV15 15 ATSRDRGGRPYNEQF
NA TRBJ1-2 TRBV6-1 13 ASNEAGQAHYGYT
NA TRBJ2-5 TRBV5-1 12 ASSPGFLGETQY
once TRBJ2-1 TRBV6-4 11 ASSPEEDNEQF
once TRBJ2-1 TRBV5-1 11 ASSSGQGNEQF
few TRBJ2-6 TRBV28 13 ASSSWITGANVLT
NA TRBJ2-1 TRBV6-5 11 ASNQGRTHEQF
few TRBJ2-1 TRBV7-9 11 ASSKDAYNEQF
NA TRBJ1-2 TRBV14 14 ASSLGRTGRDYGYT
NA TRBJ2-5 TRBV11-1 14 ASSLMFGTSQETQY
NA TRBJ2-2 TRBV2 13 ASSEIRTNTGELF
NA TRBJ1-3 TRBV5-1 12 ASSSTDRRNTIY
NA TRBJ2-7 TRBV6-5 11 ASSYALSYEQY
NA TRBJ2-5 TRBV11-1 13 ASSRAGGSQETQY
few TRBJ1-1 TRBV7-9 10 ASSPTGTEAF